The 24 T cell receptor beta chains listed next were all sequenced from one sample in a study of blood T cell repertoires in COVID-19. Generated by immunoSEQ multiplex PCR, the TCRdb table keeps only in-frame clones and is missing some. The sample yields almost 70,000 clones, 60% to 80% seen once. Sequences were obtained from peripheral blood. These TCRs come from a man aged 55 to 70 with acute or convalescent COVID-19.

V usage is TRBV10-3 and J usage is TRBJ1-1, with D possibly matching TRBD1 (5 bases). Trimming left V 3 bases short and J 7 bases short, with 18 bases between. This CDR3 comprises 15 residues. Germline V lookup: CDR1 ENHRY, CDR2 SYGVKD. This chain's CDR3 is CAISEGWGGIGEAFF. Written as DNA, the CDR3 is TGTGCCATCAGTGAAGGGTGGGGGGGGATTGGTGAAGCTTTCTTT.

This clone was seen a handful of times. The V and J genes are TRBV7-8 and TRBJ1-5; tentative D call: TRBD1 (5 bases). Trimming removed 0 bases at V and 2 bases at J, with 11 bases between. The CDR3 runs to 16 residues. Germline V gene sequence: CDR1 SGHVS, CDR2 FQNEAQ. CDR3 protein: CASSLALKGGNQPQHF. The DNA of the CDR3 is TGTGCCAGCAGCTTAGCGCTGAAAGGGGGCAATCAGCCCCAGCATTTT.

The chain combines TRBV7-2 with TRBJ2-7, with D hard to call. Per germline, CDR1 SGHTA and CDR2 FQGNSA. Trimming took off 2 bases at V and 3 bases at J, with 11 bases between the two ends. The CDR3 has 14 residues. The CDR3, as DNA: TGTGCCAGCAGCTTACCCCCAGGCCTCTACGAGCAGTACTTC. It specifies CASSLPPGLYEQYF.

The J gene is TRBJ2-2, the V gene TRBV5-1, with D perhaps TRBD1 (5 bases). The CDR3 loop spans 14 amino acids. V lost 1 base and J 4 bases, leaving 8 bases between the germline ends. Germline-derived CDR1 and CDR2 are SGHRS and YFSETQ. CDR3 bases: TGCGCCAGCAGCTTGAGACAGACCACCGGGGAGCTGTTTTTT. This gives the protein CASSLRQTTGELFF.

This chain connects TRBV24-1 to TRBJ1-1; tentatively, D is TRBD1 (5 bases). The germline V gene has CDR1 KGHDR and CDR2 SFDVKD. This CDR3 comprises 14 residues. V shed 2 bases and J shed 5 bases, with 11 bases lying between them. For the CDR3, the DNA is TGTGCCACCAGTGATTCCCTCGGGGGGACTGAAGCTTTCTTT. Translated: CATSDSLGGTEAFF.

V usage is TRBV28 and J usage is TRBJ1-6; D gene ambiguous. CDR1 is MDHEN, CDR2 SYDVKM, per germline. The CDR3 spans 12 residues. V was pared by 4 bases and J by 8 bases, with 6 bases between. CDR3 DNA: TGTGCCAGCAGTTCGGGGTATTCACCCCTCCACTTT. Its protein product is CASSSGYSPLHF.

This sequence joins TRBV7-3 and TRBJ2-7; 11 bases match TRBD2. V lost 3 bases, J lost 4 bases, and 5 bases stayed unmatched. Germline values: CDR1 SGHTA, CDR2 FQGTGA. The CDR3 consists of 15 residues. The CDR3 is CASSFSGGASYEQYF. DNA of the CDR3: TGTGCCAGCAGCTTTAGCGGGGGGGCCTCTTACGAGCAGTACTTC.

This rearrangement joins TRBV5-4 to TRBJ1-6, with D possibly TRBD1 on 5 matching bases. CDR3 size: 14 residues. Trimming cost V 1 base and J 6 bases, with 8 bases left between them. Germline loops: CDR1 SGHNT, CDR2 YYREEE (reference sequence). The CDR3, as DNA: TGTGCCAGCAGCTTGCAGGGTAGTAATTCACCCCTCCACTTT. It yields the protein CASSLQGSNSPLHF.

V is TRBV6-5 and J is TRBJ2-2, with TRBD1 matching over 8 bases. The CDR3 runs to 15 residues. V lost 10 bases to trimming and J lost 5 bases; unmatched junction nucleotides: 12. CDR1 and CDR2 from the germline V gene are MNHEY and SVGAGI. DNA of the CDR3: TGTGCCACCATCCGACAGGGGCGAGGAACCGGGGAGCTGTTTTTT. This translates into CATIRQGRGTGELFF.

The chain joins TRBV7-8 to TRBJ2-5; 12 positions match TRBD2. The germline V gene has CDR1 SGHVS and CDR2 FQNEAQ. V gave up 1 base and J gave up 7 bases; unmatched junction bases: 10. This CDR3 is 17 amino acids long. CDR3 nucleotides: TGTGCCAGCAGCTTAGAGACTAGCGGGGGAACTCGGAGGACCCAGTACTTC. Encoded protein: CASSLETSGGTRRTQYF.

The chain carries TRBV10-1 and TRBJ2-6; possible D gene TRBD1, 5 bases. The germline gives CDR1 WNHNN, CDR2 SYGVQD (reference sequence). Trimming removed 8 bases at V and 5 bases at J, with 16 bases between. The CDR3 totals 15 residues. For the CDR3, the DNA is TGCGCCAGCCCTTGGGGCCCTTCTCGGGCCAACGTCCTGACTTTC. Protein: CASPWGPSRANVLTF.

CDR3 residues: CASILSGGSTDTQYF. As DNA, the CDR3 is TGTGCCAGCATTCTCAGTGGGGGCTCCACAGATACGCAGTATTTT. The gene calls are TRBV27 and TRBJ2-3; D is possibly TRBD1 (6 bases). The V gene lost 7 bases and the J gene lost 2 bases, with 16 bases spanning the gap. This CDR3 contains 15 residues. Germline V lookup: CDR1 MNHEY, CDR2 SMNVEV (reference sequence).

This rearrangement joins TRBV19 to TRBJ1-2; D unresolved. V lost 3 bases and J 7 bases, leaving 21 bases between the germline ends. Germline V lookup: CDR1 LNHDA, CDR2 SQIVND (reference sequence). The CDR3 loop spans 16 amino acids. The CDR3 is CASSIWNVLKVAGYTF. The CDR3 DNA sequence: TGTGCCAGTAGTATCTGGAACGTACTGAAGGTAGCTGGCTACACCTTC.

The J gene is TRBJ1-2, the V gene TRBV5-1, with D hard to call. The CDR3 covers 12 residues. The germline V gene has CDR1 SGHRS and CDR2 YFSETQ. V was clipped by 4 bases and J by 6 bases, with 10 bases between them. CDR3 nucleotides: TGCGCCAGCAGCCACGCTGCTAATGGCTACACCTTC. Translation: CASSHAANGYTF.

V gene TRBV7-8 combines with J gene TRBJ1-5; 7 bases agree with TRBD1. Germline V gives CDR1 SGHVS, CDR2 FQNEAQ. The CDR3 sequence is 14 residues long. V lost 6 bases and J lost 4; bases outside the gene matches: 6. CDR3 bases: TGTGCCAGCAGGGGTGGGACAGCAAATCAGCCCCAGCATTTT. Translated, it gives CASRGGTANQPQHF.

The chain uses TRBV5-1 and TRBJ2-3, with D possibly being TRBD1 (6 bases). Trimming took 3 bases from V and 5 from J, leaving 16 bases between them. Germline CDR1 SGHRS, CDR2 YFSETQ. The CDR3 contains 15 residues. The DNA of the CDR3 is TGCGCCAGCAGCTACGGACAGCCCCCGAGAGATACGCAGTATTTT. Residues: CASSYGQPPRDTQYF.

The chain is built from TRBV10-3 and TRBJ1-1; possibly TRBD1 for D (5 bases). The CDR3 runs to 17 residues. V was clipped by 3 bases and J by 1 base, with 18 bases between them. CDR1 is ENHRY, CDR2 SYGVKD, per germline. This CDR3 reads CAISDPLQGQKNTEAFF. Here the CDR3 DNA reads TGTGCCATCAGTGACCCCCTTCAGGGTCAAAAGAACACTGAAGCTTTCTTT.

The rearrangement links TRBV11-3 to TRBJ2-3, with D maybe TRBD2 (5 bases). The V end was cut by 2 bases, the J end by 2 bases, with 8 bases between. There are 14 residues in the CDR3. Looked up from germline, CDR1 is SGHNT and CDR2 is YENEEA. The CDR3 region is CASSLRGNTDTQYF. The CDR3 DNA is TGTGCCAGCAGCTTAAGAGGGAACACAGATACGCAGTATTTT.

The rearrangement uses TRBV7-2 and TRBJ2-2; maybe TRBD1 (6 bases). The ends were cut back, 5 bases at V and 5 bases at J, with 9 bases in the middle. The CDR3 totals 13 residues. Germline V CDR1 and CDR2: SGHTA, FQGNSA. This CDR3 reads CASSRRGTGELFF. The CDR3 DNA is TGTGCCAGCAGCCGCAGGGGTACCGGGGAGCTGTTTTTT. Filled out from reference TRBV7-2 and TRBJ2-2, the complete variable domain reads GAGVSQSPSNKVTEKGKDVELRCDPISGHTALYWYRQSLGQGLEFLIYFQGNSAPDKSGLPSDRFSAERTGGSVSTLTIQRTQQEDSAVYLCASSRRGTGELFFGEGSRLTVL.

The chain carries TRBV28 and TRBJ1-2; D perhaps matches TRBD1 (6 bases). The CDR3 has 14 amino acids. The V end lost 3 bases, the J end lost 7 bases, and 15 bases lay between the germline ends. CDR1 and CDR2 (germline): MDHEN, SYDVKM. In DNA, the CDR3 is TGTGCCAGCAGTTTGAGGGGTCAGGGGAGTGGCTACACCTTC. It translates to CASSLRGQGSGYTF.

In this sample, this clone turned up a few times. The chain links TRBV11-2 to TRBJ2-2; TRBD2 is a possible D gene (6 bases). V lost 0 bases, J lost 3 bases, and 8 bases lay in between. Germline values: CDR1 SGHAT, CDR2 FQNNGV. The CDR3 length is 15 residues. In nucleotides, the CDR3 is TGTGCCAGCAGCTTAGAACTAGCTTACACCGGGGAGCTGTTTTTT. This translates into CASSLELAYTGELFF.

The rearrangement joins TRBV7-2 to TRBJ1-2; 11 positions agree with TRBD1. This CDR3 spans 17 amino acids. Germline CDR1 and CDR2: SGHTA and FQGNSA. With 5 bases clipped from V and 8 bases from J, the junction kept 16 bases outside the gene matches. The CDR3, as DNA: TGTGCCAGCAGCGACGTTGGGACAGGGGGTGTCTTGGTCGGCTACACCTTC. Translating it yields CASSDVGTGGVLVGYTF. The full variable domain, its missing parts supplied by reference TRBV7-2 and TRBJ1-2, is GAGVSQSPSNKVTEKGKDVELRCDPISGHTALYWYRQSLGQGLEFLIYFQGNSAPDKSGLPSDRFSAERTGGSVSTLTIQRTQQEDSAVYLCASSDVGTGGVLVGYTFGSGTRLTVV.

This clone was seen once. V is TRBV21-1 and J is TRBJ1-2. TRBV21-1 is a documented pseudogene. This CDR3 has 14 amino acids. CDR3 region: CASSKEPPNYGYTF. The CDR3 DNA sequence: TGTGCCAGCAGCAAAGAGCCGCCTAACTATGGCTACACCTTC.

The rearrangement links TRBV4-3 to TRBJ1-2; D gene unclear. The CDR3 totals 15 residues. CDR1 and CDR2 (germline): LGHNA, YSLEER. Trimming cost V 2 bases and J 4 bases, with 14 bases left between them. CDR3 sequence: CASSQFPNSRYGYTF. The CDR3 DNA follows: TGCGCCAGCAGCCAATTCCCCAACTCACGCTATGGCTACACCTTC.